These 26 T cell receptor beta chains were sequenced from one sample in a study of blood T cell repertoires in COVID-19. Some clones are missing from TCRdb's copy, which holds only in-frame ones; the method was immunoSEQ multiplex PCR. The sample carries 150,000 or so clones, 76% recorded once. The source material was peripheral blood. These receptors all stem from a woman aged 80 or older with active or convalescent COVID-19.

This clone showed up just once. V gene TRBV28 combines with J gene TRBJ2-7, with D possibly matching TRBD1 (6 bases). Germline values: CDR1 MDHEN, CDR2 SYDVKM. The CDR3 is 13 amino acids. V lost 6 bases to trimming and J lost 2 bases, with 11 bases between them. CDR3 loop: CASRTGIPYEQYF. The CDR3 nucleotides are TGTGCCAGCAGAACAGGGATACCCTACGAGCAGTACTTC.

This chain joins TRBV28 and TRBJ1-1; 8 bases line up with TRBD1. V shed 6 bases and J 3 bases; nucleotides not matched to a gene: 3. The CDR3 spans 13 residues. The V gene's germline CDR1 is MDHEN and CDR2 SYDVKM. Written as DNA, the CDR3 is TGTGCCAGCAGGCAGGACAGGGACACTGAAGCTTTCTTT. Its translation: CASRQDRDTEAFF. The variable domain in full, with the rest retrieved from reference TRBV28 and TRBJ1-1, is DVKVTQSSRYLVKRTGEKVFLECVQDMDHENMFWYRQDPGLGLRLIYFSYDVKMKEKGDIPEGYSVSREKKERFSLILESASTNQTSMYLCASRQDRDTEAFFGQGTRLTVV.

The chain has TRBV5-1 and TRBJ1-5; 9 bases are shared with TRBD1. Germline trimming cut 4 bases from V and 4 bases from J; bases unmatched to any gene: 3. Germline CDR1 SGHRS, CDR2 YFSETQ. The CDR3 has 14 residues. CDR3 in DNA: TGCGCCAGCAGCCCCGGGACAGGGAATCAGCCCCAGCATTTT. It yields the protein CASSPGTGNQPQHF.

The CDR3 loop is CASSGHGSEAFF. As DNA, the CDR3 is TGTGCCAGCAGCGGACATGGGTCTGAAGCTTTCTTT. The J gene is TRBJ1-1, the V gene TRBV28, with a possible D match to TRBD1 (5 bases). V was shortened by 6 bases and J by 6 bases, with 11 bases between the two germline ends. CDR3 length equals 12 residues. Germline lookup yields CDR1 MDHEN and CDR2 SYDVKM.

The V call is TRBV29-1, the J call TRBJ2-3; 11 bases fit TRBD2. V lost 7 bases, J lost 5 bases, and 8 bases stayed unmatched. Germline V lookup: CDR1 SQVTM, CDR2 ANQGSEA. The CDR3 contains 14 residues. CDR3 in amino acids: CSGRLAGFQDTQYF. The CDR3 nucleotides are TGCAGCGGTAGACTAGCGGGGTTTCAAGATACGCAGTATTTT.

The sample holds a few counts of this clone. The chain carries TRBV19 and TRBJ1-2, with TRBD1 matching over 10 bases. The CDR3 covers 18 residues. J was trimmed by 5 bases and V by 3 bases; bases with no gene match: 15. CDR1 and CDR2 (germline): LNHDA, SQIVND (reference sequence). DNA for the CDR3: TGTGCCAGTAGTATCGTCGGGACAGGGGTCGGTTTTGGGTATGGCTACACCTTC. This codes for CASSIVGTGVGFGYGYTF.

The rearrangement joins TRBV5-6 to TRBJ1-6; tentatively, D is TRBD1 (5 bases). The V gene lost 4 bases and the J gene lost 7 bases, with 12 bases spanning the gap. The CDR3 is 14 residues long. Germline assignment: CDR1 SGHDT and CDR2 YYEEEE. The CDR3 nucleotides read TGTGCCAGCAGCGGGGACTCCGGGAATTCACCCCTCCACTTT. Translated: CASSGDSGNSPLHF.

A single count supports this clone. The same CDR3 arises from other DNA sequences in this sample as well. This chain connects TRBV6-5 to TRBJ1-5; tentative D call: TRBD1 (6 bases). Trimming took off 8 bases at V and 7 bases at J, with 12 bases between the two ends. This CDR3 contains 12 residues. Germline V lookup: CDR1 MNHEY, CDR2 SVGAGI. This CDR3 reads CASGGAGQPQHF. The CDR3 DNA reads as TGTGCCAGCGGGGGGGCCGGGCAGCCCCAGCATTTT.

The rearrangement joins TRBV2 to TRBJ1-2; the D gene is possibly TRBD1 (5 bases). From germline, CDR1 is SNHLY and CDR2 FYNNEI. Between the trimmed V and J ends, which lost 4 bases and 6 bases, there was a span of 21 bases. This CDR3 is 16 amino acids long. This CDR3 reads CASSVLFSGTFNGYTF. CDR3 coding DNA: TGTGCCAGCAGTGTACTATTCTCCGGGACTTTTAATGGCTACACCTTC.

The chain's CDR3 is CASSFRTGSQETQYF. DNA of the CDR3: TGCGCCAGCAGCTTTCGGACGGGATCCCAAGAGACCCAGTACTTC. The chain recombines TRBV5-1 with TRBJ2-5, with TRBD2 as a possible D gene (5 bases). Per germline, CDR1 SGHRS and CDR2 YFSETQ. This CDR3 comprises 15 residues. The germline V and J ends were trimmed by 2 bases and 1 base, with 12 bases remaining between them. Supplemented by reference TRBV5-1 and TRBJ2-5, the full variable domain reads KAGVTQTPRYLIKTRGQQVTLSCSPISGHRSVSWYQQTPGQGLQFLFEYFSETQRNKGNFPGRFSGRQFSNSRSEMNVSTLELGDSALYLCASSFRTGSQETQYFGPGTRLLVL.

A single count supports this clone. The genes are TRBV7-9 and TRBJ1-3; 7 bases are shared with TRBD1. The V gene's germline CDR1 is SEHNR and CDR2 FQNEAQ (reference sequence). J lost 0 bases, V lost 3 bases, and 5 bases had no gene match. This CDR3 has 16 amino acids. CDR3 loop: CASSFRRQGSGNTIYF. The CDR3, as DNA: TGTGCCAGCAGCTTTCGCCGACAGGGCTCTGGAAACACCATATATTTT.

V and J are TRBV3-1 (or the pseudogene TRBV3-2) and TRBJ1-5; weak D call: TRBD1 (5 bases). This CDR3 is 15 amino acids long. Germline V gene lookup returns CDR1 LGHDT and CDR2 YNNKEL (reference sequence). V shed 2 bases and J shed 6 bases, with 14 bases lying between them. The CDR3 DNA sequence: TGTGCCAGCAGCCAAACAGGTTATCCCGGTCAGCCCCAGCATTTT. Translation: CASSQTGYPGQPQHF.

The CDR3 region is CASSFALGVTNTDTQYF. The DNA of the CDR3 is TGTGCCAGCAGCTTTGCTCTCGGGGTCACTAACACAGATACGCAGTATTTT. The J gene is TRBJ2-3, the V gene TRBV5-4, with a possible D match to TRBD2 (5 bases). The germline gives CDR1 SGHNT, CDR2 YYREEE (reference sequence). The CDR3 contains 17 residues. V was pared by 2 bases and J by 2 bases, with 18 bases between.

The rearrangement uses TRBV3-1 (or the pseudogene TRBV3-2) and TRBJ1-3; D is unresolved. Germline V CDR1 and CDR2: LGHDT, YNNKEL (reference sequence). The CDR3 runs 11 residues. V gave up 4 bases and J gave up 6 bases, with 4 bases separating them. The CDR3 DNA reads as TGTGCCAGCAGCCTACAAAACACCATATATTTT. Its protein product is CASSLQNTIYF.

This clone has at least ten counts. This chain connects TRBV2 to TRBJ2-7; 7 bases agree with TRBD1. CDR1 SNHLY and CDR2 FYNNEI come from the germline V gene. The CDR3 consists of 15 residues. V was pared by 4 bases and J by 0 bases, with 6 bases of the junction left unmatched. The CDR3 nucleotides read TGTGCCAGCAGTGGGTTGGGGACAGACTCCTACGAGCAGTACTTC. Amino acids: CASSGLGTDSYEQYF. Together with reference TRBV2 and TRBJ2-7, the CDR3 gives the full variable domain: EPEVTQTPSHQVTQMGQEVILRCVPISNHLYFYWYRQILGQKVEFLVSFYNNEISEKSEIFDDQFSVERPDGSNFTLKIRSTKLEDSAMYFCASSGLGTDSYEQYFGPGTRLTVT.

The CDR3 protein is CASSSGSTNEKLFF. The CDR3 coding sequence is TGTGCCAGCAGCTCAGGGTCTACTAATGAAAAACTGTTTTTT. V gene TRBV6-5 combines with J gene TRBJ1-4; tentative D call: TRBD1 (5 bases). This CDR3 region has 14 residues. With 6 bases removed from V and 2 bases from J, the gap between germline ends came to 10 bases. In germline, CDR1 is MNHEY, CDR2 SVGAGI.

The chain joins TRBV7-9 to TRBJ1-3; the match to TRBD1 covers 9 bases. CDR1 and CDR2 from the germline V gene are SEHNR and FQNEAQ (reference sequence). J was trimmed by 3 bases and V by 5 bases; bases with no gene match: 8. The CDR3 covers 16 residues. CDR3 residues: CASSPPGQGYGNTIYF. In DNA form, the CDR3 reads TGTGCCAGCAGCCCCCCGGGACAGGGATATGGAAACACCATATATTTT.

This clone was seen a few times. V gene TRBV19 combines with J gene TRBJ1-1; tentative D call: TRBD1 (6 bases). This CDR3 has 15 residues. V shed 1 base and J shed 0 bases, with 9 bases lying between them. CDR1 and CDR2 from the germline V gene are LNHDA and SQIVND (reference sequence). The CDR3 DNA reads TGTGCCAGTAGTATAGGTCAGGGGCTGAACACTGAAGCTTTCTTT. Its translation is CASSIGQGLNTEAFF.

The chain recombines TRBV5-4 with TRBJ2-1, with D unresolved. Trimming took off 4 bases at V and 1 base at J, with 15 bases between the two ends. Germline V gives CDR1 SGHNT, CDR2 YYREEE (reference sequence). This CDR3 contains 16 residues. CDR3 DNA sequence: TGTGCCAGCAGCCTTGACGAAGGAGTTTCCTACAATGAGCAGTTCTTC. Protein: CASSLDEGVSYNEQFF.

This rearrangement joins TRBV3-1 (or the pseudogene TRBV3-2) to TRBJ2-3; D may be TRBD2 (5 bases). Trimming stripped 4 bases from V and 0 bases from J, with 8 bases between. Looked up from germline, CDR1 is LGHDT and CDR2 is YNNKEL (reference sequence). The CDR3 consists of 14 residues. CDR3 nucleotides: TGTGCCAGCAGCCTACGGACTAGCACAGATACGCAGTATTTT. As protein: CASSLRTSTDTQYF.

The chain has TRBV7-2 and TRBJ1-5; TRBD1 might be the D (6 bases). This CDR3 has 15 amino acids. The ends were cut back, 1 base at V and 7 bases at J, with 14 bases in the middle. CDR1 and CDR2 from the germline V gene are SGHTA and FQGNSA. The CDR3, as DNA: TGTGCCAGCAGCTTAGACAGGGTAGTACGGCAGCCCCAGCATTTT. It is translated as CASSLDRVVRQPQHF.

CDR3 residues: CASSEAGHRAYEQYF. CDR3 DNA sequence: TGTGCCAGCAGTGAAGCGGGCCACAGGGCCTACGAGCAGTACTTC. V and J are TRBV6-1 and TRBJ2-7, with D possibly matching TRBD1 (6 bases). This CDR3 spans 15 amino acids. Germline CDR1 MNHNS, CDR2 SASEGT. Trimming took 0 bases from V and 2 from J, leaving 11 bases between them.

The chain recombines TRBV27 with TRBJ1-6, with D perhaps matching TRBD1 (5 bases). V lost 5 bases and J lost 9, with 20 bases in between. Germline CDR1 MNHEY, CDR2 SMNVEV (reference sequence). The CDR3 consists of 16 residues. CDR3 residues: CASSPWGAFRRSPLHF. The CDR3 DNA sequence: TGTGCCAGCAGTCCATGGGGCGCCTTTCGACGTTCACCCCTCCACTTT.

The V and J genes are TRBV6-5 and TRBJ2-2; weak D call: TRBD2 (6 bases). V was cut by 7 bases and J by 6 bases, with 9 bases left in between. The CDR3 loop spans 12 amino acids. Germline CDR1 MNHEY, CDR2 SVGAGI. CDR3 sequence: CASKWGAGELFF. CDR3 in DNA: TGTGCCAGCAAGTGGGGGGCCGGGGAGCTGTTTTTT.

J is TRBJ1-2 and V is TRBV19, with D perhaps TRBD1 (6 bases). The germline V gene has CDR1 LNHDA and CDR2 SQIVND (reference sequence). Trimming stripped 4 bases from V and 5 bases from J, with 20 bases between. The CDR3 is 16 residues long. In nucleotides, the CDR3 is TGTGCCAGTAGTACACGACAGGTCTTGAACTATTATGGCTACACCTTC. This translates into CASSTRQVLNYYGYTF.

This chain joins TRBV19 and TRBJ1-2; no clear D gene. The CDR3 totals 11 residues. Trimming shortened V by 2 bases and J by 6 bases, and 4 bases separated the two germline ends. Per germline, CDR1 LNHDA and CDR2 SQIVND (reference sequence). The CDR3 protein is CASSIQDGYTF. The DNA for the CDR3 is TGTGCCAGTAGTATACAGGATGGCTACACCTTC.